There are a few counts of the clone carrying this T cell receptor (beta chain). The record originates from a study of blood T cell repertoires in COVID-19. At the level of the study: PBMCs, B-cell-depleted T cells, or T cells provided the cDNA or gDNA that made up the material.

Authors' methods: Nucleated cell number was recorded as an estimate derived from reference gene primer amplification. Sequencing was performed with immunoSEQ multiplex PCR; in TCRdb, only in-frame clones are kept and a portion is missing. From that table come the V and J calls and clone size; the DNA was used to work out D and trimming. This table holds about 200,000 clones, about 88% found once. This CDR3 comprises 13 residues. Germline V gene sequence: CDR1 GTSNPN, CDR2 SVGIG (reference sequence). Trimming cost V 3 bases and J 3 bases, with 12 bases left between them. This TCR was sampled from a man aged 18 to 30 with active or convalescent COVID-19. Sequencing was carried out using peripheral blood. The chain has TRBV30 and TRBJ2-7, with D perhaps matching TRBD1 (5 bases). The CDR3 sequence: CAWRRQGYYEQYF. As DNA, the CDR3 is TGTGCCTGGAGGAGGCAGGGATACTACGAGCAGTACTTC.